Listed here are 14 T cell receptor beta chains from one sample, sequenced in a study of a mutant IDH1 vaccine in newly diagnosed glioma. Repertoires were generated with immunoSEQ multiplex PCR, while TCRdb's copy carries only in-frame clones and drops some. The sample includes around 60,000 clones, roughly 85% of them seen just once. Time point: week 23, last vaccination. What each vaccine dose contained was 300 ug of mutant IDH1 20-mer peptide, accompanied by topical imiquimod. Antigens for these TCRs are unknown. The sequences come from PBMCs, collected from a glioma patient whose treatment included an IDH1 peptide vaccine. These receptors all stem from a man aged 25 to 40 with glioma.

For this clone: It is unclear where the CDR3 begins or ends on the DNA, so no DNA is shown, and the CDR3 is as TCRdb lists it. CDR3: CASSSSRTVANTEAFF. The chain combines TRBV6-5 with TRBJ1-1; the table's TRBD1 call for D was not verified on the DNA. CDR1 is MNHEY and CDR2 is SVGAGI in the germline V gene. Ends included, the CDR3 has 16 residues.

The V call is TRBV13, the J call TRBJ2-6; D remains unclear. The V gene lost 5 bases and the J gene lost 0 bases, with 2 bases spanning the gap. From germline, CDR1 is PRHDT and CDR2 FYEKMQ (reference sequence). There are 13 residues in the CDR3. CDR3 nucleotide sequence: TGTGCCAGCAGCCTCTCTGGGGCCAACGTCCTGACTTTC. As protein: CASSLSGANVLTF.

The chain employs TRBV11-2 and TRBJ1-1; TRBD1 matches 9 bases. The germline V gene has CDR1 SGHAT and CDR2 FQNNGV. V was pared by 5 bases and J by 4 bases, with 11 bases of the junction left unmatched. The CDR3 contains 16 residues. The CDR3 loop is CASSVDIQGATTEAFF. As DNA, the CDR3 is TGTGCCAGCAGCGTTGATATACAGGGGGCGACCACTGAAGCTTTCTTT.

The genes are TRBV6-1 and TRBJ1-2, with TRBD1 matching 7 bases. Trimming cost V 6 bases and J 4 bases; bases outside gene matches: 8. Looked up from germline, CDR1 is MNHNS and CDR2 is SASEGT. The CDR3 totals 14 residues. The CDR3 loop reads CASRQGQTAYGYTF. The CDR3 DNA reads as TGTGCCAGCAGGCAGGGACAGACTGCCTATGGCTACACCTTC.

This chain connects TRBV27 to TRBJ2-7; either TRBD1 or TRBD2 may fit D (5 bases each). The CDR3 has 13 residues. V was clipped by 4 bases and J by 3 bases, with 10 bases between them. Germline CDR1 MNHEY, CDR2 SMNVEV (reference sequence). The CDR3 DNA reads TGTGCCAGCAGTTGGGGGTCCCACTACGAGCAGTACTTC. It specifies CASSWGSHYEQYF.

This rearrangement joins TRBV7-6 to TRBJ1-4; D is ambiguous. The V end was cut by 5 bases, the J end by 10 bases, with 26 bases between. The CDR3 is 17 residues long. Germline loops: CDR1 SGHVS, CDR2 FNYEAQ. CDR3 nucleotide sequence: TGTGCCAGCAGCCCAGAAAACGGATTCGCCCTCTCTTCAAAACTGTTTTTT. Its protein product is CASSPENGFALSSKLFF.

V gene TRBV4-1 combines with J gene TRBJ2-5, with D possibly TRBD2 on 6 matching bases. Germline V gene sequence: CDR1 MGHRA, CDR2 YSYEKL. Trimming took off 0 bases at V and 3 bases at J, with 20 bases between the two ends. This CDR3 spans 18 amino acids. The CDR3 DNA reads as TGCGCCAGCAGCCAAGATCTTTATATACGCCCGGGAGAAGAGACCCAGTACTTC. Encoded protein: CASSQDLYIRPGEETQYF.

CDR3 sequence reads: CASSSQGASNQPQHF. Written as DNA, the CDR3 is TGTGCCAGTAGCTCCCAGGGGGCTAGCAATCAGCCCCAGCATTTT. The V call is TRBV19, the J call TRBJ1-5; 8 bases align to TRBD1. V was clipped by 6 bases and J by 0 bases; unmatched bases: 4. Germline loops: CDR1 LNHDA, CDR2 SQIVND (reference sequence). This CDR3 is 15 amino acids long.

The chain links TRBV4-2 to TRBJ1-4; 9 nucleotides agree with TRBD1. CDR1 and CDR2 from the germline V gene are LGHNA and YNFKEQ. With V trimmed by 4 bases and J by 7 bases, 7 bases remained unmatched. CDR3 size: 15 residues. CDR3 nucleotide sequence: TGTGCCAGCAGCCGATCGGACAGGGGTGCTGAAAAACTGTTTTTT. It translates to CASSRSDRGAEKLFF.

The genes are TRBV7-8 and TRBJ2-1, with D perhaps TRBD2 (5 bases). The ends were cut back, 1 base at V and 7 bases at J, with 23 bases in the middle. The CDR3 runs to 18 residues. Germline V lookup: CDR1 SGHVS, CDR2 FQNEAQ. The CDR3 nucleotides are TGTGCCAGCAGCTTAGTAGGAACGGGGAACGATTACCAAAATGAGCAGTTCTTC. This encodes CASSLVGTGNDYQNEQFF.

This clone was recorded only once. This chain joins TRBV18 and TRBJ1-6; D unclear. The V gene lost 2 bases and the J gene lost 0 bases, with 8 bases spanning the gap. Germline V gives CDR1 KGHSH, CDR2 LQKENI. This CDR3 is built from 16 residues. The CDR3 region is CASSPRQNSYNSPLHF. As DNA, the CDR3 is TGTGCCAGCTCACCAAGGCAGAACTCCTATAATTCACCCCTCCACTTT. The full variable domain, completed using reference TRBV18 and TRBJ1-6, is NAGVMQNPRHLVRRRGQEARLRCSPMKGHSHVYWYRQLPEEGLKFMVYLQKENIIDESGMPKERFSAEFPKEGPSILRIQQVVRGDSAAYFCASSPRQNSYNSPLHFGNGTRLTVT.

J is TRBJ2-3 and V is TRBV6-5; D is undetermined. The CDR3 covers 14 residues. V lost 6 bases to trimming and J lost 3 bases, with 13 bases between them. From germline, CDR1 is MNHEY and CDR2 SVGAGI. In DNA form, the CDR3 reads TGTGCCAGCAGCCTACTAAGGGTAACAGATACGCAGTATTTT. Residues: CASSLLRVTDTQYF.

Written as DNA, the CDR3 is TGCGCCAGCAGCGCAACCGGGGTCAGCTACGAGCAGTACTTC. Encoded protein: CASSATGVSYEQYF. The chain recombines TRBV5-1 with TRBJ2-7; D is possibly TRBD2 (5 bases). The germline gives CDR1 SGHRS, CDR2 YFSETQ. Between the trimmed V and J ends, which lost 4 bases and 3 bases, there was a span of 14 bases. The CDR3 totals 14 residues. The full variable domain, completed using reference TRBV5-1 and TRBJ2-7, is KAGVTQTPRYLIKTRGQQVTLSCSPISGHRSVSWYQQTPGQGLQFLFEYFSETQRNKGNFPGRFSGRQFSNSRSEMNVSTLELGDSALYLCASSATGVSYEQYFGPGTRLTVT.

This sequence joins TRBV5-1 and TRBJ1-1; TRBD1 might be the D (6 bases). Germline V CDR1 and CDR2: SGHRS, YFSETQ. V lost 4 bases and J lost 5, with 21 bases in between. The CDR3 has 16 residues. Here the CDR3 DNA reads TGCGCCAGCAGCCCCCGAGGGACGGGGGCGGTTACTGAAGCTTTCTTT. It specifies CASSPRGTGAVTEAFF.